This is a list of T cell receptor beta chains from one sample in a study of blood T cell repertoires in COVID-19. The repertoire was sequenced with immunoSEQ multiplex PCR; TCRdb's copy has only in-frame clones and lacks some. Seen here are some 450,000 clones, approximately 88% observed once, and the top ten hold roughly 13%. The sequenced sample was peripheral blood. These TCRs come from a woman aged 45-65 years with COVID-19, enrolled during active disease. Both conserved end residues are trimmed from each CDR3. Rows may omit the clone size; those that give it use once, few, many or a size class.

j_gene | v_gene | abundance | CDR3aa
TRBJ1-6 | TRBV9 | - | ASSVGPIGTGGSPLH
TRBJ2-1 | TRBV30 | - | AGWRLAGYNEQF
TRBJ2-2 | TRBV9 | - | ASSVGFRGKTGELF
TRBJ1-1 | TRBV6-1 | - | ASSEGWEGAAF
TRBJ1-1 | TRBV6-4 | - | ASSPDGSWNTEAF
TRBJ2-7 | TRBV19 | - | ASSTRTGVRYEQY
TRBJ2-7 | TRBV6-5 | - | ASQNRGVSYEQY
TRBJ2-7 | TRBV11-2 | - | ASSFQGTTYEQY
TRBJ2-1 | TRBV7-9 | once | ASSSGDGVPYNEQF
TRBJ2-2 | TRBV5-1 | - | ASALPTGSSGGELF
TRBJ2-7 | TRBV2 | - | ASSVREQY
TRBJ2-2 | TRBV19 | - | ASSIEDLGTGELF
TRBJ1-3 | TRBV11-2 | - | ASSLDLGTGAGNTIY
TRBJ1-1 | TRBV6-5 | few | ASSPNSQAEAF
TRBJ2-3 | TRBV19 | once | ASSIGTGITDTQY
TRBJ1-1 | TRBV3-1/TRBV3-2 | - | ATTDRNTEAF
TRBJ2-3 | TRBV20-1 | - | SASRRGSTDTQY
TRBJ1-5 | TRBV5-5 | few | ASSLGQGKTNQPQH
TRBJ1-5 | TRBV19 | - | ASSIDRRRGQPQH
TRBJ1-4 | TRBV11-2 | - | ASSLAWGDGKLF
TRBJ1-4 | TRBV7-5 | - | ARTVQGETNEKLF
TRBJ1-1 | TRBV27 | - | ASSLPGQGRTEAF